This TCR beta chain appears in the sequencing data of a study of Graves' ophthalmopathy and Graves' hyperthyroidism. Amplification targeted the TCR beta CDR3 regions, with RNA transcripts as the source material. An initial RT-PCR round employing HTBI primers preceded a second-round multiplex PCR. One entry per CDR3 protein results from TCRdb running MiXCR on the multiplex PCR reads. The table has hundreds of thousands of distinct CDR3 sequences, approximately 15% seen once; the top ten hold 9.8%. This clonotype was counted many times. Germline assignment: CDR1 MDHEN and CDR2 SYDVKM. This CDR3 is built from 14 residues. The V gene lost 3 bases and the J gene lost 3 bases, with 11 bases spanning the gap.

The sample taken for sequencing was blood. This sequence originates from a woman aged 25-40 years with Graves' ophthalmopathy. The J gene is TRBJ1-1, the V gene TRBV28; no definite D call. CDR3 region: CASSFYPGDTEAFF. The CDR3 DNA reads as TGTGCCAGCAGTTTCTACCCCGGGGACACTGAAGCTTTCTTT.